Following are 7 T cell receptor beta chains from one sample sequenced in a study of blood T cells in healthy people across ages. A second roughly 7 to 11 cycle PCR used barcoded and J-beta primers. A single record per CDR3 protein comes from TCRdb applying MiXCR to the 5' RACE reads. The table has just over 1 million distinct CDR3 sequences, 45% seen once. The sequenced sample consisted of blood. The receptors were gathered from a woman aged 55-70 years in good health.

CDR3 residues: CASSVVGSGKNNEQFF. Written as DNA, the CDR3 is TGTGCCAGCAGCGTCGTAGGTAGCGGTAAAAACAATGAGCAGTTCTTC. This chain connects TRBV2 to TRBJ2-1; tentative D call: TRBD2 (6 bases). The CDR3 is 16 residues long. V lost 6 bases and J 5 bases, leaving 20 bases between the germline ends. Germline loops: CDR1 SNHLY, CDR2 FYNNEI.

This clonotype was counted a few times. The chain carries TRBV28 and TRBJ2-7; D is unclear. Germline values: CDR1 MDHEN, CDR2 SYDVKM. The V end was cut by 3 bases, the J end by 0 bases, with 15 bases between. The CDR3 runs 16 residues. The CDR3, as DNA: TGTGCCAGCAGTTTGAGGACCCCGGGCGGCTCCTACGAGCAGTACTTC. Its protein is CASSLRTPGGSYEQYF.

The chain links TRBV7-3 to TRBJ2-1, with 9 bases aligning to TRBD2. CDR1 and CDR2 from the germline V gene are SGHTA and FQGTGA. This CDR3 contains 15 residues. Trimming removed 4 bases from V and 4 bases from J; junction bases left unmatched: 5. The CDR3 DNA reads TGTGCCAGCAGCTCGCCGACTAGCGGATACAATGAGCAGTTCTTC. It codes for CASSSPTSGYNEQFF. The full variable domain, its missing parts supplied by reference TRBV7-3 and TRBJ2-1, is GAGVSQTPSNKVTEKGKYVELRCDPISGHTALYWYRQSLGQGPEFLIYFQGTGAADDSGLPNDRFFAVRPEGSVSTLKIQRTERGDSAVYLCASSSPTSGYNEQFFGPGTRLTVL.

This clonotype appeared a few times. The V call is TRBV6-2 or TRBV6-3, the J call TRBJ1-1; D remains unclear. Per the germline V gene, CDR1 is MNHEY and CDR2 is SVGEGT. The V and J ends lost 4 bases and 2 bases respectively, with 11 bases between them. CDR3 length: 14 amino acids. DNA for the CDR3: TGTGCCAGCAGTTCCAACGGGGTAAACACTGAAGCTTTCTTT. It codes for CASSSNGVNTEAFF.

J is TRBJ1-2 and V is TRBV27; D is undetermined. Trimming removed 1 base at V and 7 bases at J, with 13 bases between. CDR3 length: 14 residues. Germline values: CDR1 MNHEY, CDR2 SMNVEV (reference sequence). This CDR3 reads CASSLFGGIGGYTF. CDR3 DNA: TGTGCCAGCAGTTTATTCGGCGGAATAGGTGGCTACACCTTC.

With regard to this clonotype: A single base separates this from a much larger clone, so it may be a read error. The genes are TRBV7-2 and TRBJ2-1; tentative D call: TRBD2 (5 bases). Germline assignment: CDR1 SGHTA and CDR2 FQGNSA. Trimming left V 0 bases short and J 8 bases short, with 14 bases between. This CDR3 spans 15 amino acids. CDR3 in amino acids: CASSLAGRRSDEQFF. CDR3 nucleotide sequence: TGTGCCAGCAGCTTAGCGGGGAGAAGGAGTGATGAGCAGTTCTTC.

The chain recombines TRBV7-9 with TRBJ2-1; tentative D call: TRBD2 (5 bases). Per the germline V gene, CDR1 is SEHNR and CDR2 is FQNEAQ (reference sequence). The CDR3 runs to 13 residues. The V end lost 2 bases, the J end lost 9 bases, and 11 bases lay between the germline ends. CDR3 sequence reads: CASSLQYGGEQFF. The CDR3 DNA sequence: TGTGCCAGCAGCTTACAATACGGAGGTGAGCAGTTCTTC.